These 9 T cell receptor beta chains were all obtained from the same sample, sequenced in a study of blood T cell repertoires in COVID-19. Clones were read by immunoSEQ multiplex PCR, and TCRdb kept only the in-frame ones, dropping some. Altogether 87,000 or so clones are present, about 83% being singletons, with the ten largest covering approximately 2%. Input material: peripheral blood. These TCRs come from a woman in her seventies with acute or convalescent COVID-19.

The chain uses TRBV2 and TRBJ1-1; possibly TRBD1 for D (6 bases). The V gene's germline CDR1 is SNHLY and CDR2 FYNNEI. With 8 bases removed from V and 0 bases from J, the gap between germline ends came to 13 bases. The CDR3 runs 14 residues. CDR3 loop: CASSGQSMNTEAFF. The CDR3 nucleotides are TGTGCCAGCTCCGGACAGAGCATGAACACTGAAGCTTTCTTT.

The V call is TRBV5-1, the J call TRBJ2-7, with 7 nucleotides matching TRBD2. The V and J ends lost 4 bases and 3 bases, in that order; junction bases with no gene match: 10. Germline lookup yields CDR1 SGHRS and CDR2 YFSETQ. The CDR3 loop spans 15 amino acids. The CDR3 sequence: CASSPWGGADYEQYF. In nucleotides, the CDR3 is TGCGCCAGCAGCCCCTGGGGAGGGGCCGACTACGAGCAGTACTTC.

The chain's CDR3 is CASSGRWKGTEAFF. CDR3 bases: TGCGCCAGCAGCGGGAGGTGGAAGGGCACTGAAGCTTTCTTT. This sequence joins TRBV5-1 and TRBJ1-1, with D unresolved. CDR3 size: 14 residues. V dropped 4 bases and J dropped 4 bases, with 14 bases sitting between them. Germline V gene lookup returns CDR1 SGHRS and CDR2 YFSETQ.

The chain links TRBV7-3 to TRBJ2-3, with a possible D match to TRBD1 (5 bases). The V end lost 0 bases, the J end lost 3 bases, and 10 bases lay between the germline ends. This CDR3 spans 15 amino acids. Germline V CDR1 and CDR2: SGHTA, FQGTGA. This CDR3 reads CASSLTSGATDTQYF. DNA of the CDR3: TGTGCCAGCAGCTTAACCTCTGGGGCGACAGATACGCAGTATTTT.

The genes are TRBV10-1 and TRBJ1-2; D may be TRBD1 (5 bases). V lost 4 bases and J lost 5, with 11 bases in between. The CDR3 length is 13 residues. Germline V gives CDR1 WNHNN, CDR2 SYGVQD (reference sequence). CDR3 protein: CASSGQPGYGYTF. The CDR3 DNA reads as TGCGCCAGCAGTGGACAGCCTGGGTATGGCTACACCTTC.

The rearrangement joins TRBV28 to TRBJ2-1, with D maybe TRBD1 (7 bases). The V gene lost 7 bases and the J gene lost 6 bases, with 16 bases spanning the gap. This CDR3 has 14 residues. The V gene's germline CDR1 is MDHEN and CDR2 SYDVKM. The chain's CDR3 is CASIGTVTSNEQFF. The CDR3 region has the DNA TGTGCCAGCATTGGGACAGTGACTAGCAATGAGCAGTTCTTC.

The V call is TRBV19, the J call TRBJ1-4, with D possibly TRBD1 on 6 matching bases. The germline V and J ends were trimmed by 0 bases and 1 base, with 9 bases remaining between them. The CDR3 contains 16 residues. The V gene's germline CDR1 is LNHDA and CDR2 SQIVND (reference sequence). As DNA, the CDR3 is TGTGCCAGTAGTATAGATGTACAGGGAACTAATGAAAAACTGTTTTTT. It yields the protein CASSIDVQGTNEKLFF.

Regarding this clone: Other DNA variants within this sample encode the same CDR3. This chain links TRBV24-1 with TRBJ2-1; 14 positions agree with TRBD2. Germline CDR1 is KGHDR and CDR2 is SFDVKD. This CDR3 spans 16 amino acids. V shed 3 bases and J 7 bases; nucleotides not matched to a gene: 4. The CDR3 DNA follows: TGTGCCACCAGTGATCCAGGACTAGCGGGGGGAAATGAGCAGTTCTTC. Its translation is CATSDPGLAGGNEQFF.

V and J are TRBV30 and TRBJ2-6; 7 nucleotides agree with TRBD2. V shed 4 bases, J shed 0 bases, and the junction held 9 bases outside the gene matches. CDR3 length equals 17 residues. Germline V CDR1 and CDR2: GTSNPN, SVGIG (reference sequence). The CDR3 DNA sequence: TGTGCCTGGACATTCCGGGGACTAAGCTCTGGGGCCAACGTCCTGACTTTC. It codes for CAWTFRGLSSGANVLTF.